This T cell receptor (beta chain) emerged from a study of blood T cell repertoires in COVID-19. Across the study: Sources were T cells, B-cell-depleted T cells, or PBMCs; the material itself was cDNA or gDNA.

Original processing notes: Nucleated cell number was recorded as an estimate derived from reference gene primer amplification. The protocol was immunoSEQ multiplex PCR, while the TCRdb copy is restricted to in-frame clones and leaves out a portion. Clonal size and the V and J genes are those of that table, whereas D and trimming came from the DNA. Among 120,000 or so clones, more than 75% were seen once, and the ten largest hold about 1.5%. V lost 0 bases and J 7 bases, leaving 17 bases between the germline ends. This CDR3 has 15 residues. Germline V CDR1 and CDR2: SGDLS, YYNGEE. The sequenced sample consisted of peripheral blood. The clonotype was recovered from a human donor in a cohort sampled during active COVID-19. The genes are TRBV9 and TRBJ2-7; D not resolved. The CDR3 DNA is TGTGCCAGCAGCGTAGGGGTTGGGCCCTTTGGGGAGCAGTACTTC. This codes for CASSVGVGPFGEQYF.